The 17 T cell receptor beta chains below all came from one sample that was sequenced in a study of radiation and T cells in renal cell carcinoma. Time point here: blood 2 weeks post-SBRT. The treatment is: 15 Gy SBRT to primary tumor, nephrectomy 4 weeks later. Only in-frame clones appear in the TCRdb table, and some are missing; sequencing was by immunoSEQ multiplex PCR. The table lists 150,000 to 180,000 clones, over 80% of them singletons, with under 15% in the top ten. This specimen consisted of blood, obtained from a patient whose treatment included radiotherapy and nephrectomy. The receptors here all came from a woman aged 45-65 years with renal cell carcinoma.

J is TRBJ2-7 and V is TRBV11-3; D gene unclear. The CDR3 runs 13 residues. Germline V CDR1 and CDR2: SGHNT, YENEEA. The V and J ends lost 4 bases and 3 bases respectively, with 10 bases between them. In nucleotides, the CDR3 is TGTGCCAGCAGCTATGGCAGAGTCTACGAGCAGTACTTC. Translation gives CASSYGRVYEQYF. Variable domain in full (rest from reference TRBV11-3 and TRBJ2-7): EAGVVQSPRYKIIEKKQPVAFWCNPISGHNTLYWYLQNLGQGPELLIRYENEEAVDDSQLPKDRFSAERLKGVDSTLKIQPAELGDSAVYLCASSYGRVYEQYFGPGTRLTVT.

The chain is built from TRBV5-1 and TRBJ2-7; D gene ambiguous. Between the trimmed V and J ends, which lost 2 bases and 0 bases, there was a span of 12 bases. CDR3 length equals 15 residues. Germline values: CDR1 SGHRS, CDR2 YFSETQ. The CDR3 sequence is CASSFQVDTSYEQYF. The CDR3 DNA follows: TGCGCCAGCAGCTTCCAAGTAGACACCTCCTACGAGCAGTACTTC.

This clone has a handful of counts. This rearrangement joins TRBV11-1 to TRBJ1-1; 7 positions match TRBD1. The CDR3 length is 16 residues. Germline values: CDR1 SGHAT, CDR2 FQDESV (reference sequence). Losses at the gene ends were 3 bases for V and 4 bases for J; bases not matched to a gene: 11. The DNA for the CDR3 is TGTGCCAGCAGCTTCACCATTCAGGGGGGGAGCACTGAAGCTTTCTTT. Its translation: CASSFTIQGGSTEAFF.

The chain carries TRBV5-5 and TRBJ2-7; D is unclear. The V and J ends lost 1 base and 4 bases respectively, with 6 bases between them. CDR1 and CDR2 (germline): SGHKS, YYEKEE (reference sequence). The CDR3 is 12 amino acids. CDR3 residues: CASSLMPYEQYF. In nucleotides, the CDR3 is TGTGCCAGCAGCTTGATGCCATACGAGCAGTACTTC.

The V and J genes are TRBV7-2 and TRBJ2-5, with 9 bases fitting TRBD2. The CDR3 consists of 16 residues. Trimming at V came to 5 bases and at J to 5 bases, leaving 12 bases not matched to a gene. Germline CDR1 and CDR2: SGHTA and FQGNSA. Written as DNA, the CDR3 is TGTGCCAGCAGCCCTCAGGGTAGCGGGGGTGGCGAGACCCAGTACTTC. Translation gives CASSPQGSGGGETQYF.

The CDR3 sequence is CASSYGSGGSSTQYF. CDR3 bases: TGTGCCAGCAGTTACGGTAGCGGGGGGTCGTCTACGCAGTATTTT. The genes are TRBV6-5 and TRBJ2-3; 10 bases line up with TRBD2. Losses at the gene ends were 2 bases for V and 8 bases for J; bases not matched to a gene: 7. This CDR3 contains 15 residues. Germline V gene sequence: CDR1 MNHEY, CDR2 SVGAGI.

The rearrangement joins TRBV27 to TRBJ2-7; tentative D call: TRBD1 (6 bases). The germline CDR1 and CDR2 sequences are MNHEY and SMNVEV (reference sequence). V was cut by 4 bases and J by 2 bases, with 6 bases left in between. The CDR3 has 12 amino acids. The CDR3 reads CASSSGAYEQYF. The CDR3 nucleotides read TGTGCCAGCAGTTCAGGGGCCTACGAGCAGTACTTC.

The chain couples TRBV11-1 to TRBJ2-7; weak D call: TRBD1 (6 bases). Per the germline V gene, CDR1 is SGHAT and CDR2 is FQDESV (reference sequence). The CDR3 runs 15 residues. V dropped 1 base and J dropped 2 bases, with 12 bases sitting between them. CDR3 DNA: TGTGCCAGCAGCTTAGAACAGGGCGTCACCTACGAGCAGTACTTC. Translated: CASSLEQGVTYEQYF.

The chain combines TRBV11-2 with TRBJ1-2, with D maybe TRBD1 (6 bases). CDR3 length: 15 residues. CDR1 SGHAT and CDR2 FQNNGV come from the germline V gene. V was pared by 2 bases and J by 0 bases, with 10 bases between. The CDR3 region has the DNA TGTGCCAGCAGCTTATGGACAGCTGCTAACTATGGCTACACCTTC. Protein: CASSLWTAANYGYTF.

The J gene is TRBJ1-5, the V gene TRBV19, with D uncertain. V was pared by 4 bases and J by 2 bases, with 3 bases between. This CDR3 spans 12 amino acids. Germline V lookup: CDR1 LNHDA, CDR2 SQIVND (reference sequence). The CDR3 region has the DNA TGTGCCAGTAGTAAGGGCAATCAGCCCCAGCATTTT. Translating it yields CASSKGNQPQHF.

This chain links TRBV5-8 with TRBJ2-2, with TRBD1 identical over 9 bases. The CDR3 spans 18 residues. Germline V gene lookup returns CDR1 SGHTS and CDR2 YDEGEE. Trimming removed 4 bases from V and 0 bases from J; junction bases left unmatched: 10. The CDR3 protein is CASSLPGTGMTNTGELFF. Here the CDR3 DNA reads TGTGCCAGCAGCCTCCCCGGGACAGGGATGACGAACACCGGGGAGCTGTTTTTT.

Of note for this clone: At one end the junction does not follow the germline gene, possibly because of a read error. The CDR3 nucleotides are TGTGCCTGGAGTGTACTGCCAGGGTGGGCTTCCTTT. Residues: CAWSVLPGWASF. The chain combines TRBV30 with TRBJ1-1, with a tentative D call TRBD1 (5 bases). From germline, CDR1 is GTSNPN and CDR2 SVGIG (reference sequence). The CDR3 extends over 12 amino acids.

The chain combines TRBV14 with TRBJ2-7, with D unresolved. V was clipped by 0 bases and J by 4 bases, with 10 bases between them. The germline V gene has CDR1 SGHDN and CDR2 FVKESK. The CDR3 has 14 amino acids. The CDR3 DNA reads TGTGCCAGCAGCCAAGAATGGCAGGCGTACGAGCAGTACTTC. It yields the protein CASSQEWQAYEQYF.

The chain joins TRBV18 to TRBJ2-5, with TRBD2 matching over 13 bases. Germline V CDR1 and CDR2: KGHSH, LQKENI. There are 14 residues in the CDR3. Trimming cost V 10 bases and J 2 bases; bases outside gene matches: 4. This chain's CDR3 is CATQLAGGQETQYF. The DNA of the CDR3 is TGTGCCACCCAACTAGCGGGGGGGCAAGAGACCCAGTACTTC.

V and J are TRBV7-9 and TRBJ1-1; D is perhaps TRBD1 (5 bases). Trimming took off 3 bases at V and 3 bases at J, with 8 bases between the two ends. The germline gives CDR1 SEHNR, CDR2 FQNEAQ (reference sequence). The CDR3 extends over 13 amino acids. CDR3 in amino acids: CASSFGRDTEAFF. In nucleotides, the CDR3 is TGTGCCAGCAGCTTCGGCAGGGACACTGAAGCTTTCTTT.

The gene calls are TRBV5-6 and TRBJ1-6; perhaps TRBD1 as D (5 bases). This CDR3 has 15 residues. Germline assignment: CDR1 SGHDT and CDR2 YYEEEE. Trimming shortened V by 4 bases and J by 8 bases, and 16 bases separated the two germline ends. The CDR3 region is CASSGDSPGDSPLHF. Written as DNA, the CDR3 is TGTGCCAGCAGCGGAGACAGCCCCGGGGATTCACCCCTCCACTTT.

The gene calls are TRBV15 and TRBJ1-2, with TRBD1 matching 9 bases. CDR1 is LNHNV, CDR2 YYDKDF, per germline (reference sequence). The CDR3 length is 16 residues. Germline trimming cut 1 base from V and 5 bases from J; bases unmatched to any gene: 8. The CDR3 here is CATSRGGTGMGYGYTF. The CDR3 DNA is TGTGCCACCAGCAGAGGAGGGACAGGGATGGGATATGGCTACACCTTC. The full variable domain, in which reference TRBV15 and TRBJ1-2 provide the parts outside the CDR3, is DAMVIQNPRYQVTQFGKPVTLSCSQTLNHNVMYWYQQKSSQAPKLLFHYYDKDFNNEADTPDNFQSRRPNTSFCFLDIRSPGLGDTAMYLCATSRGGTGMGYGYTFGSGTRLTVV.